This T cell receptor (beta chain) was identified during a study of blood T cell repertoires in COVID-19. Study as a whole: T cells, B-cell-depleted T cells, or PBMCs supplied cDNA or gDNA.

Under the authors' procedure: How many nucleated cells were present was estimated from reference gene primer amplification. Clones were read by immunoSEQ multiplex PCR, and TCRdb kept only the in-frame ones, dropping some. The DNA was the basis for D and trimming; V, J and clone size are from that table. The data show just under 80,000 clones, 80% seen once. Trimming removed 2 bases at V and 5 bases at J, with 9 bases between. CDR3 length: 14 residues. In germline, CDR1 is MNHEY, CDR2 SMNVEV (reference sequence). The chain joins TRBV27 to TRBJ2-2; D might be TRBD1 (6 bases). The sequenced material came from peripheral blood. The TCR was taken from a woman in her 70s with acute or convalescent COVID-19. The CDR3 DNA sequence: TGTGCCAGCAGTTTAGTGGGGGCAACCGGGGAGCTGTTTTTT. Translation: CASSLVGATGELFF.